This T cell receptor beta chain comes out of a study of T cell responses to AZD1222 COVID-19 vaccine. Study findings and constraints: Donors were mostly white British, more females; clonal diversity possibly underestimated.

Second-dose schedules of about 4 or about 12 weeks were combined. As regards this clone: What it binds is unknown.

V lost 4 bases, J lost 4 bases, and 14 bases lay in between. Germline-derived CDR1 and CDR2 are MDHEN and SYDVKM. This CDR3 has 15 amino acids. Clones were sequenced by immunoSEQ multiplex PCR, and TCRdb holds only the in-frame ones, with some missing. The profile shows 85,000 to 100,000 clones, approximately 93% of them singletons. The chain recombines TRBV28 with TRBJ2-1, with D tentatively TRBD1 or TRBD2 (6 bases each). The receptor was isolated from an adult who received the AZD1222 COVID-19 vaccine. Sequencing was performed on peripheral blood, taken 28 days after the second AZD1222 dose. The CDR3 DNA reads TGTGCCAGCAGTTCCGTGGGGGGCCAATACAATGAGCAGTTCTTC. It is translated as CASSSVGGQYNEQFF.